This T cell receptor (beta chain) was captured in a study of blood T cell repertoires in COVID-19. On the study more broadly: From the United States, Italy and Spain came samples of acute and convalescent COVID-19. The analysed material was cDNA or gDNA that came from T cells, B-cell-depleted T cells, or PBMCs.

In the source study's methods: For nucleated cells, counts were estimated from reference gene primer amplification. Only in-frame clones appear in the TCRdb table, and some are missing; sequencing was by immunoSEQ multiplex PCR. D and trimming were read from the DNA, whereas the V and J calls and clone size are those reported in that table. The sample includes approximately 330,000 clones, around 89% seen only once; the top ten take approximately 4%. Looked up from germline, CDR1 is MGHDK and CDR2 is SYGVNS. This CDR3 is 15 amino acids long. V was trimmed by 1 base and J by 3 bases, leaving 12 bases between them.

The origin of this receptor is a woman aged 50 to 65 with active or convalescent COVID-19. The sequenced sample consisted of peripheral blood. This rearrangement joins TRBV25-1 to TRBJ1-1, with D perhaps TRBD1 (5 bases). This CDR3 reads CASSEFTGWDTEAFF. The CDR3 region has the DNA TGTGCCAGCAGTGAATTTACAGGATGGGACACTGAAGCTTTCTTT.